This TCR beta chain was sequenced during a study of TIL therapy for anti-PD-1-resistant metastatic lung cancer. Looking at the study overall: Tumor harvest preceded PD-1/PD-L1 blockade, followed by nivolumab treatment. Median patient age was around 50, ranging about 38-80 years. Findings and caveats of the study: TIL clonotype persistence in blood showed no apparent association with response.

The immunoSEQ assay was v3. The method was immunoSEQ multiplex PCR; TCRdb's version includes in-frame clones alone and lacks a portion of them. Of tens of thousands of clones in the sample, 74% were seen once. As for time point: pre-treatment sample, taken before nivolumab and TIL therapy. Patients were adults with stage 4 NSCLC. Worth noting for this clone: The antigen is undetermined.

Trimming removed 0 bases from V and 2 bases from J, with 13 bases in between. CDR1 is ENHRY and CDR2 is SYGVKD in the germline V gene. The CDR3 totals 17 residues. Here the sequenced sample was blood, taken at baseline. The genes are TRBV10-3 and TRBJ2-2; D gene unclear. This clonotype was obtained from a woman aged 25-85 years with non-small cell lung cancer. CDR3 in DNA: TGTGCCATCAGTGAGTCCTTTTCGGCTTACAACACCGGGGAGCTGTTTTTT. Translating gives CAISESFSAYNTGELFF.